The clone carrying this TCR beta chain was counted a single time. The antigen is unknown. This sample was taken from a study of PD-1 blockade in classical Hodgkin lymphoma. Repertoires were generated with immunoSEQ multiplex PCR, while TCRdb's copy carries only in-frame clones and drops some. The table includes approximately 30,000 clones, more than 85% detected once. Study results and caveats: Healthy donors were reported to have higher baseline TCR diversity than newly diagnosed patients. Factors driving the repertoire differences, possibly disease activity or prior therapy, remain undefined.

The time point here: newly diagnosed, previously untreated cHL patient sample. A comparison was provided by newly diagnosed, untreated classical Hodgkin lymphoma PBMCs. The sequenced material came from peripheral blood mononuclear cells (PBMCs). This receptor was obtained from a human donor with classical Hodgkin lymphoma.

This chain's CDR3 is CASSDYRTYTGELFF. CDR3 coding DNA: TGTGCCAGCAGTGACTACAGGACGTATACCGGGGAGCTGTTTTTT. This chain joins TRBV2 and TRBJ2-2; the D gene is possibly TRBD1 (5 bases). In germline, CDR1 is SNHLY, CDR2 FYNNEI. The CDR3 contains 15 residues. Trimming shortened V by 3 bases and J by 5 bases, and 13 bases separated the two germline ends.